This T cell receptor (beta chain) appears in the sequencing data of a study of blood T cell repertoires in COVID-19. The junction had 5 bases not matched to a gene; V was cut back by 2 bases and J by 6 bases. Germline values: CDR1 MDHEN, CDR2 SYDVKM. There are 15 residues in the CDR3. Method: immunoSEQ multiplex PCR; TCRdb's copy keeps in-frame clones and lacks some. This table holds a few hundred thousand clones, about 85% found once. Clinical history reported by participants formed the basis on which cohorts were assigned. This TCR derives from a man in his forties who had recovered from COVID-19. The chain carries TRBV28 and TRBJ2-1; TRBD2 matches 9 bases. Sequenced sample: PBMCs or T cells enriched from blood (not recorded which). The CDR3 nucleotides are TGTGCCAGCAGTTTAGCTAGCGGGAATTTCAATGAGCAGTTCTTC. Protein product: CASSLASGNFNEQFF. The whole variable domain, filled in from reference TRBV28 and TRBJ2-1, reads DVKVTQSSRYLVKRTGEKVFLECVQDMDHENMFWYRQDPGLGLRLIYFSYDVKMKEKGDIPEGYSVSREKKERFSLILESASTNQTSMYLCASSLASGNFNEQFFGPGTRLTVL.